Below, 18 T cell receptor beta chains from the same sample are listed, as sequenced in a study of shared clonotypes between healthy human individuals. In the naive CD8 group, cells lacked CD45RO and were positively selected for CCR7, so terminally differentiated effector memory CD45RA+ cells were left out. Only in-frame clones appear in the TCRdb table, and some are missing; sequencing was by immunoSEQ multiplex PCR. The sample records around 2,000,000 clones, roughly 91% being singletons. The source material was naive CD8+ T cells from PBMCs. Source of these receptors: a man between 18 and 35 years old in good health. Some clones in this sample may be carry-over from other donors' samples.

Of note for this clone: Compared with germline, one end of the junction differs, possibly owing to a read error. The genes are TRBV28 and TRBJ2-7, with 7 bases matching TRBD1. This CDR3 comprises 15 residues. Germline CDR1 and CDR2: MDHEN and SYDVKM. CDR3 sequence: CASSLGTDSSYERYF. CDR3 coding DNA: TGTGCCAGCAGTTTAGGGACAGATAGCTCCTACGAGCGGTACTTC.

This clone was seen once. The chain couples TRBV28 to TRBJ2-5, with 8 bases matching TRBD1. Per the germline V gene, CDR1 is MDHEN and CDR2 is SYDVKM. Losses at the gene ends were 2 bases for V and 1 base for J; bases not matched to a gene: 6. This CDR3 has 16 residues. The CDR3 nucleotides read TGTGCCAGCAGTTTAGGAGGACAGGGCATCCAAGAGACCCAGTACTTC. This sequence encodes CASSLGGQGIQETQYF.

In this sample, this clone turned up a few times. The chain joins TRBV9 to TRBJ1-5; possible D gene TRBD1, 6 bases. The germline V and J ends were trimmed by 3 bases and 4 bases, with 11 bases remaining between them. This CDR3 is built from 14 residues. CDR1 is SGDLS, CDR2 YYNGEE, per germline. CDR3 amino acids: CASSAGDFNQPQHF. The DNA for the CDR3 is TGTGCCAGCAGCGCAGGGGACTTTAATCAGCCCCAGCATTTT.

V gene TRBV5-4 combines with J gene TRBJ2-7, with a tentative D call TRBD1 (6 bases). From germline, CDR1 is SGHNT and CDR2 YYREEE (reference sequence). This CDR3 has 14 amino acids. Trimming removed 0 bases from V and 5 bases from J, with 12 bases in between. The CDR3 protein is CASSLDRDMHEQYF. CDR3 coding DNA: TGTGCCAGCAGCTTGGACAGGGATATGCACGAGCAGTACTTC.

This rearrangement joins TRBV6-5 to TRBJ2-7; TRBD1 might be the D (6 bases). The germline V gene has CDR1 MNHEY and CDR2 SVGAGI. Trimming stripped 7 bases from V and 2 bases from J, with 6 bases between. The CDR3 length is 11 residues. This CDR3 reads CASKGAYEQYF. CDR3 bases: TGTGCCAGCAAGGGGGCCTACGAGCAGTACTTC.

J is TRBJ1-2 and V is TRBV7-9; the D gene is possibly TRBD1 (6 bases). V was trimmed by 5 bases and J by 5 bases, leaving 15 bases between them. The CDR3 length is 14 residues. Germline assignment: CDR1 SEHNR and CDR2 FQNEAQ (reference sequence). Here the CDR3 DNA reads TGTGCCAGCAGCCAATGGACAGCTGGGTATGGCTACACCTTC. This gives the protein CASSQWTAGYGYTF.

CDR3 region: CASSNSGAPFTDTQYF. The CDR3 DNA follows: TGTGCCAGCAGCAATTCAGGGGCCCCTTTCACAGATACGCAGTATTTT. The V and J genes are TRBV5-6 and TRBJ2-3; perhaps TRBD1 as D (6 bases). The CDR3 spans 16 residues. The V and J ends lost 4 bases and 2 bases respectively, with 17 bases between them. Germline V lookup: CDR1 SGHDT, CDR2 YYEEEE.

The chain couples TRBV2 to TRBJ2-1; D unclear. Trimming removed 2 bases at V and 9 bases at J, with 11 bases between. The CDR3 loop spans 13 amino acids. Germline V gene lookup returns CDR1 SNHLY and CDR2 FYNNEI. The CDR3 sequence: CASSEIQRLEQFF. The CDR3 DNA follows: TGTGCCAGCAGTGAAATCCAACGCCTTGAGCAGTTCTTC.

V and J are TRBV19 and TRBJ1-2; D not certain. CDR3 length: 12 amino acids. Trimming pared 6 bases from V and 7 bases from J, leaving 12 bases between. Germline V gene sequence: CDR1 LNHDA, CDR2 SQIVND (reference sequence). The CDR3, as DNA: TGTGCCAGTAGGGTTCTCTCGGGTGGCTACACCTTC. Its protein product is CASRVLSGGYTF.

The chain is built from TRBV7-9 and TRBJ2-1, with D perhaps being TRBD1 or TRBD2 (5 bases each). CDR1 and CDR2 (germline): SEHNR, FQNEAQ (reference sequence). The CDR3 has 16 amino acids. The ends were cut back, 4 bases at V and 4 bases at J, with 17 bases in the middle. The CDR3 DNA is TGTGCCAGCAGCTCCCCCGGGCTAGCAGGGTACAATGAGCAGTTCTTC. Translating gives CASSSPGLAGYNEQFF.

The rearrangement joins TRBV7-9 to TRBJ2-5; TRBD1 might be the D (5 bases). Per the germline V gene, CDR1 is SEHNR and CDR2 is FQNEAQ (reference sequence). The CDR3 loop spans 15 amino acids. V was clipped by 5 bases and J by 4 bases, with 17 bases between them. For the CDR3, the DNA is TGTGCCAGCAGCACCCCGAATAGGGGCGGAGAGACCCAGTACTTC. Translation: CASSTPNRGGETQYF.

This chain links TRBV28 with TRBJ1-1, with TRBD1 matching 7 bases. This CDR3 is 15 amino acids long. J was trimmed by 1 base and V by 3 bases; bases with no gene match: 5. Germline CDR1 reads MDHEN; CDR2 reads SYDVKM. CDR3 amino acids: CASSLAGTANTEAFF. The CDR3 region has the DNA TGTGCCAGCAGTTTGGCCGGGACAGCGAACACTGAAGCTTTCTTT.

This rearrangement joins TRBV28 to TRBJ1-2; D remains ambiguous. V was cut by 3 bases and J by 4 bases, with 12 bases left in between. Germline CDR1 and CDR2: MDHEN and SYDVKM. This CDR3 region has 14 residues. CDR3 protein: CASSFHLLGYGYTF. In DNA form, the CDR3 reads TGTGCCAGCAGTTTTCACCTGCTTGGCTATGGCTACACCTTC.

The table lists this clone with a few counts. The chain combines TRBV19 with TRBJ1-2; tentative D call: TRBD1 (5 bases). Trimming removed 4 bases from V and 8 bases from J, with 20 bases in between. This CDR3 comprises 15 residues. CDR1 LNHDA and CDR2 SQIVND come from the germline V gene (reference sequence). The DNA for the CDR3 is TGTGCCAGTAGTACCTTCCTGGGGGACCCAAGGGGCTACACCTTC. Translation: CASSTFLGDPRGYTF.

The chain recombines TRBV19 with TRBJ1-5; a possible D gene is TRBD1 (6 bases). Deletions cut 2 bases from V and 2 bases from J, with 10 bases between. CDR1 is LNHDA, CDR2 SQIVND, per germline (reference sequence). The CDR3 extends over 15 amino acids. This CDR3 reads CASSIWGLGNQPQHF. The DNA for the CDR3 is TGTGCCAGTAGTATATGGGGGCTCGGCAATCAGCCCCAGCATTTT.

The chain recombines TRBV27 with TRBJ2-1; 7 nucleotides match TRBD2. This CDR3 comprises 19 residues. Germline-derived CDR1 and CDR2 are MNHEY and SMNVEV (reference sequence). The V and J ends lost 5 bases and 2 bases, in that order; junction bases with no gene match: 18. The CDR3 reads CASSPKPQRLLAAYNEQFF. As DNA, the CDR3 is TGTGCCAGCAGTCCAAAGCCCCAACGACTTCTAGCGGCCTACAATGAGCAGTTCTTC.

This clone was seen a single time. The genes are TRBV27 and TRBJ2-1, with D perhaps matching TRBD1 (6 bases). The CDR3 is 13 residues long. Germline assignment: CDR1 MNHEY and CDR2 SMNVEV (reference sequence). V was clipped by 5 bases and J by 8 bases, with 13 bases between them. Written as DNA, the CDR3 is TGTGCCAGCAGTGCGGTAAAGGGGGATGAGCAGTTCTTC. Amino acid sequence: CASSAVKGDEQFF.

The chain employs TRBV28 and TRBJ2-3; D might be TRBD1 or TRBD2, each matching 5 bases. The CDR3 runs 17 residues. The germline V gene encodes CDR1 MDHEN and CDR2 SYDVKM. The V end was cut by 3 bases, the J end by 2 bases, with 18 bases between. The CDR3 region has the DNA TGTGCCAGCAGTTTCATTTCAAAGCGGACAAACACAGATACGCAGTATTTT. This sequence encodes CASSFISKRTNTDTQYF.